A selection of T cell receptor beta chains follows, all from one sample in a study of cytomegalovirus exposure and HLA in healthy donors. This table comes from immunoSEQ multiplex PCR, and its TCRdb copy is limited to in-frame clones, with some not included. The repertoire holds 130,000 or so clones, with 75% to 90% as singletons. Source material: PBMCs. These receptors all stem from a woman aged 25 to 39 in good health and CMV-seropositive. The CDR3 runs from the conserved cysteine through the conserved F or W. Rows give clone size only sometimes, using once, few, many, or a class for an expanded clone.

clone_size,j_call,v_call,cdr3_aa
.,TRBJ1-2,TRBV30,CAWSVASGSNYGYTF
.,TRBJ2-2,TRBV6-6,CASIKTGGFTGELFF
.,TRBJ2-7,TRBV5-1,CASSRGESGPYEQYF
.,TRBJ1-2,TRBV30,CACTSQGGYTF
.,TRBJ2-6,TRBV7-8,CASSLGWDSSSGANVLTF
.,TRBJ2-1,TRBV18,CASSPRTSGNYNEQFF
.,TRBJ2-7,TRBV7-9,CASSLPGYEQYF
once,TRBJ2-3,TRBV4-1,CASSQDRDRGKRDTQYF
.,TRBJ2-2,TRBV28,CASSLLAGGPDGELFF
.,TRBJ1-1,TRBV5-4,CASSLVDRLSEAFF
.,TRBJ1-1,TRBV5-8,CASSRRGGNTEAFF
few,TRBJ1-1,TRBV29-1,CSVGDTYWTEAFF
.,TRBJ1-4,TRBV6-5,CASSPQGGNEKLFF
.,TRBJ1-1,TRBV7-9,CASSLEGETEAFF
.,TRBJ2-2,TRBV6-1,CASTGTANTGELFF
.,TRBJ2-7,TRBV28,CVSSLLRDSLAF
.,TRBJ2-1,TRBV4-1,CASSQVGGSSYNEQFF
.,TRBJ2-7,TRBV19,CASSPPAASYEQYF
.,TRBJ1-1,TRBV14,CASSQVGQGITEAFF
.,TRBJ2-2,TRBV7-6,CASSLQGMNTGELFF
.,TRBJ2-7,TRBV7-9,CASSSQRGQGNEQYF
.,TRBJ2-7,TRBV10-3,CAINPGQAYEQYF